The rows below give T cell receptor beta chains drawn from one sample of a study of T cell responses to AZD1222 COVID-19 vaccine. Measured with immunoSEQ multiplex PCR; TCRdb has only the in-frame clones, and not every one. The top ten clones hold around 1.5% of a sample with 150,000 to 200,000 clones, roughly 92% of them seen once. The sequenced sample was peripheral blood, obtained on day 0 of AZD1222 vaccination. Receptors were obtained from an adult in good health. Both conserved end residues are part of each CDR3. A D gene is named only where the DNA matches it firmly. Clone size appears in some rows only: once, few, many, or a class for an expanded clone.

NA,TRBJ1-6,NA,TRBV19,TGTGCCAGTAGAGGCGGTAGCTCCTATAATTCACCCCTCCACTTT,CASRGGSSYNSPLHF
NA,TRBJ2-3,TRBD2,TRBV3-1/TRBV3-2,TGTGCCAGCAGCCCAGCGGGGGGTCGAGATACGCAGTATTTT,CASSPAGGRDTQYF
NA,TRBJ1-6,NA,TRBV5-1,TGCGCCAGCAGCCGACTACCGGGCCAAGATTCACCCCTCCACTTT,CASSRLPGQDSPLHF
NA,TRBJ1-5,NA,TRBV6-1,TGTGCCAGCAGTGGGCGGTGGGACCAAACCTCCGATAGCAATCAGCCCCAGCATTTT,CASSGRWDQTSDSNQPQHF
NA,TRBJ2-1,NA,TRBV4-1,TGCGCCAGCAGCCAAAAACCAGATAGCTCCTACAATGAGCAGTTCTTC,CASSQKPDSSYNEQFF
NA,TRBJ2-1,TRBD2,TRBV5-1,TGCGCCAGCAGCTTGTACCTAGCGGGGGACAATGAGCAGTTCTTC,CASSLYLAGDNEQFF
NA,TRBJ1-1,TRBD1,TRBV3-1/TRBV3-2,TGTGCCAGCAGCGATTACAGGGGATACACTGAAGCTTTCTTT,CASSDYRGYTEAFF
NA,TRBJ1-6,NA,TRBV2,TGTGCCAGCATAAGGGGAACGGGGTCACCCCTCCACTTT,CASIRGTGSPLHF
NA,TRBJ2-2,TRBD2,TRBV7-3,TGTGCCAGCAGCCCCGGCGGGCTAGCGGGAGTGGGTGGGGAGCTGTTTTTT,CASSPGGLAGVGGELFF
NA,TRBJ1-1,NA,TRBV6-2/TRBV6-3,TGTGCCAGCAGATACAGGATACTCTCAAGCACTGAAGCTTTCTTT,CASRYRILSSTEAFF
once,TRBJ1-2,TRBD1,TRBV30,TGTGCCTGGACCCCGGACAGGTTGTCGGGCTACACCTTC,CAWTPDRLSGYTF
NA,TRBJ1-3,NA,TRBV12-3/TRBV12-4,TGTGCCAGCACCCAGGGCGCTGGAAACACCATATATTTT,CASTQGAGNTIYF
NA,TRBJ1-1,TRBD1,TRBV11-2,TGTGCCAGCAGCCCGACCGCGACAGGGGGCACTGAAGCTTTCTTT,CASSPTATGGTEAFF
NA,TRBJ2-2,TRBD1,TRBV5-6,TGTGCCAGCAGCCGCACGGGACAGGGGTCCGGGGAGCTGTTTTTT,CASSRTGQGSGELFF
few,TRBJ1-5,NA,TRBV5-5,TGTGCCAGCAGCTTGGATACCGCCGTGGGGAATCAGCCCCAGCATTTT,CASSLDTAVGNQPQHF
NA,TRBJ2-3,NA,TRBV4-2,TGTGCCAGCAGCCAATTGACTGGGGCTCGGGGCACAGATACGCAGTATTTT,CASSQLTGARGTDTQYF
NA,TRBJ1-5,NA,TRBV19,TGTGCCAGTAGTGGGGACGGAATAAGCAATCAGCCCCAGCATTTT,CASSGDGISNQPQHF
NA,TRBJ2-1,TRBD2,TRBV4-2,TGTGCCAGCAGCCAGATAGGACTAGGCGAGCAGTTCTTC,CASSQIGLGEQFF
NA,TRBJ2-1,TRBD1,TRBV5-1,TGCGCCAGCAGCTTCAGTGACAGGGCGGTTCATGAGCAGTTCTTC,CASSFSDRAVHEQFF
NA,TRBJ1-2,TRBD1,TRBV7-2,TGTGCCAGCAGCTTCCAACAGGGGAGAGGCTACACCTTC,CASSFQQGRGYTF
once,TRBJ2-5,TRBD1,TRBV7-3,TGTGCCAGCAGCCGGACAGGGGAAGAGACCCAGTACTTC,CASSRTGEETQYF
NA,TRBJ2-2,NA,TRBV6-1,TGTGCCAGCAGTGAAGGCTCGAACACCGGGGAGCTGTTTTTT,CASSEGSNTGELFF
NA,TRBJ2-5,NA,TRBV7-2,TGTGCCAGCAGCTTAGCCGGGCCTAGAGAGACCCAGTACTTC,CASSLAGPRETQYF
NA,TRBJ1-1,TRBD1,TRBV6-2/TRBV6-3,TGTGCCAGCAGTTCGACAGGGGGGAAGACTGAAGCTTTCTTT,CASSSTGGKTEAFF
NA,TRBJ2-5,TRBD1,TRBV6-5,TGTGCCACCCGGGCCAGGGGGGAGACCCAGTACTTC,CATRARGETQYF
NA,TRBJ2-2,NA,TRBV5-1,TGCGCCAGCAGCTTGGTTCCGCTACTGGACACCGGGGAGCTGTTTTTT,CASSLVPLLDTGELFF
NA,TRBJ1-1,TRBD1,TRBV6-5,TGTGCCAGCAGTCGGACAGGCGGCACTGAAGCTTTCTTT,CASSRTGGTEAFF
few,TRBJ1-6,TRBD1,TRBV19,TGTGCCAGCGACAGGGGGCAGAATTCACCCCTCCACTTT,CASDRGQNSPLHF
NA,TRBJ1-1,TRBD1,TRBV7-9,TGTGCCAGCAGCTGGGACAGGGCGGGGACTGAAGCTTTCTTT,CASSWDRAGTEAFF
NA,TRBJ1-4,NA,TRBV5-1,TGCGCCAGCAGCTCCGGCGGGTCCAGGGCCAATGAAAAACTGTTTTTT,CASSSGGSRANEKLFF
NA,TRBJ2-7,NA,TRBV30,TGTGCCTGGAGTGTGTGGGGGATGTACGAGCAGTACTTC,CAWSVWGMYEQYF
few,TRBJ2-7,TRBD1,TRBV3-1/TRBV3-2,TGTGCCAGCAGCCAGGCTAGTAGGGGGCGCGACGAGCAGTACTTC,CASSQASRGRDEQYF
NA,TRBJ2-5,NA,TRBV5-1,TGCGCCAGCAGCTTGACTTTCGGCGGTCCAGGGGAGGGAGAGACCCAGTACTTC,CASSLTFGGPGEGETQYF
NA,TRBJ1-1,TRBD1,TRBV10-3,TGTGCCATCAGTCAACAGGGGGAGAGGGAAGCTTTCTTT,CAISQQGEREAFF
NA,TRBJ2-1,TRBD2,TRBV20-1,TGCAGTGCTAGTGGCCTAGCGGGAGGACCCTCCTACAATGAGCAGTTCTTC,CSASGLAGGPSYNEQFF
NA,TRBJ2-5,NA,TRBV18,TGTGCCAGCTCAGTCCGTGGCGGACAGTACGGAGAGACCCAGTACTTC,CASSVRGGQYGETQYF
NA,TRBJ2-1,NA,TRBV29-1,TGCAGCGTTGTATTATCGGGCCCCTACAATGAGCAGTTCTTC,CSVVLSGPYNEQFF
NA,TRBJ2-7,NA,TRBV5-4,TGTGCCAGCAGCTTGTATCAAGGGGTATCCTACGAGCAGTACTTC,CASSLYQGVSYEQYF
NA,TRBJ1-2,NA,TRBV10-2,TGCGCCAGCGGAGGGTCCGGGACTGGTCCCTATGGCTACACCTTC,CASGGSGTGPYGYTF
NA,TRBJ2-7,NA,TRBV7-9,TGTGCCAGCAGCTCTACCTACGAGCAGTACTTC,CASSSTYEQYF
NA,TRBJ1-5,NA,TRBV2,TGTGCCAGCACCTCATGGGGCCAGCCCCAGCATTTT,CASTSWGQPQHF
once,TRBJ2-2,NA,TRBV7-8,TGTGCCAGCAGATTCCTGGCATATACGAACACCGGGGAGCTGTTTTTT,CASRFLAYTNTGELFF